Following are 3 T cell receptor beta chains from one sample sequenced in a study of molecular identifiers for immune sequencing clone quantification. TCRdb re-derived calls from the PCR reads in MiXCR, one entry per CDR3 protein. The table includes hundreds of thousands of distinct CDR3 sequences, around 20% detected once. Sequenced sample: naive CD8+ T cells from blood, with Jurkat cell RNA spiked in. The subset: FACS-sorted CD8+CD4-CCR7+CD45RA+ naive T cells. These receptors were obtained from a human donor in good health. Some libraries in this study had Jurkat cell RNA spiked in.

The sample holds many counts of this clonotype. This sequence joins TRBV20-1 and TRBJ2-7, with D possibly being TRBD2 (6 bases). The CDR3 totals 15 residues. V dropped 0 bases and J dropped 3 bases, with 15 bases sitting between them. The germline CDR1 and CDR2 sequences are DFQATT and SNEGSKA (reference sequence). The CDR3 sequence: CSARDRWRGSYEQYF. The DNA of the CDR3 is TGCAGTGCTAGAGATCGGTGGCGGGGAAGCTACGAGCAGTACTTC.

The sample holds many counts of this clonotype. V usage is TRBV12-5 and J usage is TRBJ2-2, with a possible D match to TRBD2 (5 bases). Germline V gives CDR1 LGHNT, CDR2 FRNRAP. The CDR3 totals 16 residues. V gave up 7 bases and J gave up 1 base, with 16 bases separating them. As DNA, the CDR3 is TGTGCTAGTGCCCCTGGAGGTGAAGGGAACACCGGGGAGCTGTTTTTT. Encoded protein: CASAPGGEGNTGELFF.

In its sample, this clonotype was seen many times. The rearrangement links TRBV2 to TRBJ2-6; no reliable D call. V gave up 3 bases and J gave up 2 bases, with 17 bases separating them. Germline V gives CDR1 SNHLY, CDR2 FYNNEI. This CDR3 is built from 18 residues. The CDR3 here is CASSDEGPRIAGANVLTF. CDR3 in DNA: TGTGCCAGCAGTGACGAAGGGCCCAGGATCGCTGGGGCCAACGTCCTGACTTTC.